Shown below are 20 T cell receptor beta chains from a single sample sequenced in a study of T cells in Graves' hyperthyroidism and ophthalmopathy. Amplified regions were TCR beta CDR3 sequences from RNA transcripts. HTBI primers were employed in a first-round RT-PCR of the TCR CDR3. TCRdb ran MiXCR on the multiplex PCR reads and lists one entry per CDR3 protein. The sample lists under 650,000 distinct CDR3 sequences; under 20% were seen once. Sequencing was done on a sample of blood. These receptors were collected from a woman aged 25 to 39 with Graves' hyperthyroidism.

V is TRBV19 and J is TRBJ2-7, with 11 bases fitting TRBD1. The CDR3 is made up of 15 amino acids. Trimming at V came to 3 bases and at J to 2 bases, leaving 3 bases not matched to a gene. Per the germline V gene, CDR1 is LNHDA and CDR2 is SQIVND (reference sequence). CDR3 DNA sequence: TGTGCCAGTAGTATGGGGACAGGGGGGCCCTACGAGCAGTACTTC. Protein product: CASSMGTGGPYEQYF.

This clonotype was recorded many times. The V gene is TRBV12-3 or TRBV12-4, the J gene TRBJ2-3; possibly TRBD2 for D (7 bases). The germline V and J ends were trimmed by 3 bases and 5 bases, with 18 bases remaining between them. This CDR3 has 16 amino acids. The CDR3 reads CASSFPPGRGGDTQYF. The CDR3 bases are TGTGCCAGCAGTTTCCCCCCAGGTAGGGGGGGAGATACGCAGTATTTT.

Comment on this clonotype: Sequence at one end of the junction differs from germline and may be a read error. The chain joins TRBV18 to TRBJ2-2; 10 bases are shared with TRBD1. The germline CDR1 and CDR2 sequences are KGHSH and LQKENI. The CDR3 length is 14 residues. CDR3 DNA: TGTGCCAGCTCTGGACAGGGGGATGCCGGGGCGCTGTTTTTT. Its translation: CASSGQGDAGALFF.

This clonotype has ten or more counts. The V gene is TRBV30, the J gene TRBJ1-1, with D possibly being TRBD1 (5 bases). V shed 5 bases and J shed 1 base, with 11 bases lying between them. CDR1 and CDR2 from the germline V gene are GTSNPN and SVGIG (reference sequence). This CDR3 has 13 amino acids. The CDR3 protein is CAWGHVSNTEAFF. Written as DNA, the CDR3 is TGTGCCTGGGGACACGTTTCGAACACTGAAGCTTTCTTT.

This chain links TRBV10-3 with TRBJ2-3, with 8 bases identical to TRBD2. Germline V gene data show CDR1 as ENHRY and CDR2 as SYGVKD. Losses at the gene ends were 0 bases for V and 3 bases for J; bases not matched to a gene: 2. This CDR3 is 15 amino acids long. As DNA, the CDR3 is TGTGCCATCAGTGAGTCAGGCGGGGGGACAGATACGCAGTATTTT. Its protein is CAISESGGGTDTQYF.

J is TRBJ1-1 and V is TRBV30; D remains ambiguous. The length of the CDR3 is 14 residues. V shed 4 bases and J shed 4 bases, with 16 bases lying between them. CDR1 and CDR2 (germline): GTSNPN, SVGIG (reference sequence). Written as DNA, the CDR3 is TGTGCCTGGAAAGGGAGTGGGTCGGGCACTGAAGCTTTCTTT. It is translated as CAWKGSGSGTEAFF.

This clonotype was seen ten or more times. The rearrangement links TRBV5-1 to TRBJ2-3; a weak D match, TRBD1 (6 bases). V was pared by 0 bases and J by 2 bases, with 13 bases between. Germline V gene sequence: CDR1 SGHRS, CDR2 YFSETQ. This CDR3 has 16 amino acids. CDR3 loop: CASSLAGHPFTDTQYF. The CDR3 nucleotides read TGCGCCAGCAGCTTGGCGGGACACCCGTTCACAGATACGCAGTATTTT.

This clonotype was counted at least ten times. The chain carries TRBV20-1 and TRBJ2-7, with D possibly TRBD2 on 5 matching bases. Trimming shortened V by 7 bases and J by 2 bases, and 12 bases separated the two germline ends. CDR3 length equals 12 residues. The germline V gene encodes CDR1 DFQATT and CDR2 SNEGSKA (reference sequence). The DNA of the CDR3 is TGCAGTGTTCGGGGTCAACCCTACGAGCAGTACTTC. Protein product: CSVRGQPYEQYF.

In this sample, this clonotype turned up a few times. CDR3 residues: CASAWRSSYNEQFF. The CDR3 bases are TGTGCCAGCGCTTGGAGGAGCTCCTACAATGAGCAGTTCTTC. The rearrangement joins TRBV6-1 to TRBJ2-1; D might be TRBD2 (5 bases). The CDR3 runs to 14 residues. V lost 8 bases and J 0 bases, leaving 11 bases between the germline ends. From germline, CDR1 is MNHNS and CDR2 SASEGT.

The gene calls are TRBV5-1 and TRBJ2-2, with D possibly TRBD2 on 6 matching bases. CDR1 is SGHRS and CDR2 is YFSETQ in the germline V gene. This CDR3 is 14 amino acids long. Trimming shortened V by 8 bases and J by 5 bases, and 16 bases separated the two germline ends. The CDR3 DNA reads TGCGCCAGTCATAAGGAGGGAGATACCGGGGAGCTGTTTTTT. Translating gives CASHKEGDTGELFF.

This clonotype was recorded many times. This sequence joins TRBV5-1 and TRBJ2-2; 10 nucleotides match TRBD2. After removal of 4 bases from V and 5 bases from J, the junction contained 8 bases not matched to a gene. The CDR3 runs to 16 residues. Germline values: CDR1 SGHRS, CDR2 YFSETQ. The DNA for the CDR3 is TGCGCCAGCAGCCCAGCTAGCGGGAGAGGAACCGGGGAGCTGTTTTTT. Translated, it gives CASSPASGRGTGELFF.

This clonotype appeared many times. The chain combines TRBV3-1 with TRBJ2-1, with 8 bases that match TRBD1. In germline, CDR1 is LGHDT, CDR2 YNNKEL (reference sequence). J was trimmed by 9 bases and V by 3 bases; bases with no gene match: 7. This CDR3 spans 14 amino acids. CDR3: CASSQVQGAGEQFF. CDR3 coding DNA: TGTGCCAGCAGCCAGGTGCAGGGGGCGGGTGAGCAGTTCTTC.

This clonotype has at least ten counts. The rearrangement links TRBV5-1 to TRBJ2-2, with D perhaps matching TRBD1 (6 bases). V lost 1 base, J lost 1 base, and 11 bases lay in between. The V gene's germline CDR1 is SGHRS and CDR2 YFSETQ. The CDR3 spans 16 residues. This chain's CDR3 is CASSLTTGQNTGELFF. The CDR3 DNA reads TGCGCCAGCAGCTTGACGACAGGCCAGAACACCGGGGAGCTGTTTTTT.

This chain links TRBV28 with TRBJ1-5; perhaps TRBD1 as D (6 bases). This CDR3 region has 16 residues. The germline V gene encodes CDR1 MDHEN and CDR2 SYDVKM. Trimming removed 5 bases from V and 4 bases from J, with 18 bases in between. The chain's CDR3 is CASSLHRGGMNQPQHF. Here the CDR3 DNA reads TGTGCCAGCAGTCTTCACCGAGGGGGGATGAATCAGCCCCAGCATTTT. Full variable domain (missing parts from reference TRBV28 and TRBJ1-5): DVKVTQSSRYLVKRTGEKVFLECVQDMDHENMFWYRQDPGLGLRLIYFSYDVKMKEKGDIPEGYSVSREKKERFSLILESASTNQTSMYLCASSLHRGGMNQPQHFGDGTRLSIL.

There are many counts of this clonotype. This chain links TRBV28 with TRBJ1-5; TRBD1 is a possible D gene (6 bases). The CDR3 is made up of 15 amino acids. The ends were cut back, 6 bases at V and 2 bases at J, with 14 bases in the middle. Germline V gene sequence: CDR1 MDHEN, CDR2 SYDVKM. The CDR3 reads CASSGGQSGNQPQHF. CDR3 nucleotide sequence: TGTGCCAGCAGCGGCGGACAGAGCGGCAATCAGCCCCAGCATTTT.

This clonotype was detected many times. The V and J genes are TRBV5-1 and TRBJ2-3; D may be TRBD2 (5 bases). Germline V gives CDR1 SGHRS, CDR2 YFSETQ. This CDR3 has 15 residues. The V end lost 5 bases, the J end lost 2 bases, and 15 bases lay between the germline ends. The CDR3 reads CASRLLRENTDTQYF. Here the CDR3 DNA reads TGCGCCAGCAGGTTACTCCGGGAAAACACAGATACGCAGTATTTT.

J is TRBJ2-1 and V is TRBV5-1; TRBD1 is a possible D gene (5 bases). Germline V gene sequence: CDR1 SGHRS, CDR2 YFSETQ. CDR3 length equals 15 residues. Trimming took off 0 bases at V and 4 bases at J, with 11 bases between the two ends. This chain's CDR3 is CASSLEPDIYNEQFF. The CDR3, as DNA: TGCGCCAGCAGCTTGGAACCGGACATATACAATGAGCAGTTCTTC.

This clonotype was observed at least ten times. The chain carries TRBV6-6 and TRBJ2-6; the D is unclear. Germline-derived CDR1 and CDR2 are MNHNY and SVGAGI (reference sequence). V lost 2 bases and J lost 1, with 6 bases in between. The CDR3 sequence is 15 residues long. The CDR3 DNA follows: TGTGCCAGCAGTTACGTGGTTTCTGGGGCCAACGTCCTGACTTTC. Residues: CASSYVVSGANVLTF.

This clonotype was recorded at least ten times. The rearrangement links TRBV12-3 or TRBV12-4 to TRBJ2-7; D uncertain. Deletions cut 0 bases from V and 2 bases from J, with 8 bases between. This CDR3 has 14 residues. The CDR3 bases are TGTGCCAGCAGTTTAGCAGAGTCGCCCTACGAGCAGTACTTC. Translation gives CASSLAESPYEQYF.

The chain recombines TRBV7-2 with TRBJ2-7, with 8 bases that match TRBD2. The CDR3 covers 17 residues. The J segment lost 2 bases and the V segment lost 5 bases, leaving 14 bases of the junction unmatched. Germline lookup yields CDR1 SGHTA and CDR2 FQGNSA. In DNA, the CDR3 is TGTGCCAGCAGCCTCATGGGTTTAGCGGGACGAGCCTACGAGCAGTACTTC. Protein product: CASSLMGLAGRAYEQYF.